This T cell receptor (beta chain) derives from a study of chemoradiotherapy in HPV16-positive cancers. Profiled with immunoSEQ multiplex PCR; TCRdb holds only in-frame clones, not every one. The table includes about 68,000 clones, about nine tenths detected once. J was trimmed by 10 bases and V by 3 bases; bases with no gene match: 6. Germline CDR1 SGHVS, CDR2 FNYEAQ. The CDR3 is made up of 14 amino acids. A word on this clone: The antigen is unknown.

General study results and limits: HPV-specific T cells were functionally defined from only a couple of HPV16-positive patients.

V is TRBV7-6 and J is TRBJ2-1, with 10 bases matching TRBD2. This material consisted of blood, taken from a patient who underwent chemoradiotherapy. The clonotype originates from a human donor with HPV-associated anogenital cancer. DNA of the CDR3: TGTGCCAGCAGCTTGGGGCTAGCGGGAGAGGAGCAGTTCTTC. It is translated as CASSLGLAGEEQFF.